Below, 15 T cell receptor beta chains from the same sample are listed, as sequenced in a study of blood T cell repertoires in COVID-19. Sequenced by immunoSEQ multiplex PCR; TCRdb stores in-frame clones only, minus some. Seen here are 50,000 to 80,000 clones, roughly 84% observed once, and the top ten hold just under 7%. Sample: peripheral blood. The receptors were gathered from a man between 50 and 59 years old with active COVID-19.

This chain uses TRBV5-4 with TRBJ2-3; a possible D gene is TRBD2 (5 bases). The CDR3 consists of 15 residues. Germline V gives CDR1 SGHNT, CDR2 YYREEE (reference sequence). Deletions cut 1 base from V and 0 bases from J, with 9 bases between. In DNA form, the CDR3 reads TGTGCCAGCAGCTTGAGGCGGACTAGCACAGATACGCAGTATTTT. Translating it yields CASSLRRTSTDTQYF.

The chain links TRBV18 to TRBJ2-1, with TRBD2 identical over 8 bases. CDR3 length: 17 amino acids. Germline V gives CDR1 KGHSH, CDR2 LQKENI. J lost 2 bases, V lost 3 bases, and 9 bases had no gene match. CDR3 coding DNA: TGTGCCAGCTCACCGGAGAGCGGGAGTTCGGCCTACAATGAGCAGTTCTTC. This encodes CASSPESGSSAYNEQFF.

The chain carries TRBV18 and TRBJ2-1, with D possibly being TRBD2 (6 bases). The CDR3 extends over 16 amino acids. The ends were cut back, 6 bases at V and 1 base at J, with 16 bases in the middle. Germline V gene data show CDR1 as KGHSH and CDR2 as LQKENI. The CDR3 bases are TGTGCCAGCTCGCCCGAGCGGGTCCGGTCCTACAATGAGCAGTTCTTC. This sequence encodes CASSPERVRSYNEQFF.

V and J are TRBV5-1 and TRBJ2-7; D is undetermined. CDR1 is SGHRS and CDR2 is YFSETQ in the germline V gene. The CDR3 is made up of 12 amino acids. V lost 4 bases, J lost 4 bases, and 9 bases lay in between. In DNA form, the CDR3 reads TGCGCCAGCAGCAATTCCGGTTACGAGCAGTACTTC. It encodes CASSNSGYEQYF. Filled out from reference TRBV5-1 and TRBJ2-7, the complete variable domain reads KAGVTQTPRYLIKTRGQQVTLSCSPISGHRSVSWYQQTPGQGLQFLFEYFSETQRNKGNFPGRFSGRQFSNSRSEMNVSTLELGDSALYLCASSNSGYEQYFGPGTRLTVT.

This chain joins TRBV5-5 and TRBJ1-4, with 7 nucleotides matching TRBD1. The J segment lost 1 base and the V segment lost 0 bases, leaving 12 bases of the junction unmatched. The CDR3 loop spans 19 amino acids. Per the germline V gene, CDR1 is SGHKS and CDR2 is YYEKEE (reference sequence). This CDR3 is CASSLATGVTRVTNEKLFF. In DNA, the CDR3 is TGTGCCAGCAGCTTGGCTACAGGGGTGACAAGGGTAACTAATGAAAAACTGTTTTTT.

The V and J genes are TRBV10-3 and TRBJ1-2; D gene uncertain. The ends were cut back, 3 bases at V and 8 bases at J, with 16 bases in the middle. This CDR3 has 14 residues. In germline, CDR1 is ENHRY, CDR2 SYGVKD. CDR3 region: CAISENLNRGGYTF. The CDR3 DNA reads TGTGCCATCAGTGAAAATCTCAACAGAGGGGGCTACACCTTC.

The chain recombines TRBV29-1 with TRBJ2-3; 10 bases match TRBD2. V was pared by 5 bases and J by 6 bases, with 11 bases of the junction left unmatched. This CDR3 contains 15 residues. Germline V gene data show CDR1 as SQVTM and CDR2 as ANQGSEA. The CDR3 region has the DNA TGCAGCGTTCGCCCTAGCGGGGGCTTTCGGGATACGCAGTATTTT. Translation gives CSVRPSGGFRDTQYF.

The chain carries TRBV6-1 and TRBJ1-2; D is unclear. The germline V gene has CDR1 MNHNS and CDR2 SASEGT. V lost 2 bases and J lost 1, with 8 bases in between. CDR3 length equals 14 residues. Written as DNA, the CDR3 is TGTGCCAGCAGTGAATACAACAGTAACTATGGCTACACCTTC. Translation: CASSEYNSNYGYTF.

The DNA of the CDR3 is TGTGCCAGCAGCTTCACACGGACAGGGGTTGAAGCTTTCTTT. Translated: CASSFTRTGVEAFF. This sequence joins TRBV7-9 and TRBJ1-1; 9 bases map to TRBD1. After removal of 3 bases from V and 7 bases from J, the junction contained 6 bases not matched to a gene. Germline assignment: CDR1 SEHNR and CDR2 FQNEAQ (reference sequence). This CDR3 contains 14 residues.

DNA for the CDR3: TGTGCCAGCAGCCTAACAGAAGCTAACACTGAAGCTTTCTTT. This sequence encodes CASSLTEANTEAFF. The rearrangement links TRBV11-2 to TRBJ1-1; D not certain. Trimming left V 5 bases short and J 2 bases short, with 12 bases between. This CDR3 has 14 residues. Germline assignment: CDR1 SGHAT and CDR2 FQNNGV.

This clone occurred once. V gene TRBV2 combines with J gene TRBJ2-3; possibly TRBD1 for D (5 bases). CDR3 size: 14 residues. V was shortened by 4 bases and J by 2 bases, with 10 bases between the two germline ends. The germline V gene encodes CDR1 SNHLY and CDR2 FYNNEI. CDR3 in amino acids: CASSVDSITDTQYF. In DNA, the CDR3 is TGTGCCAGCAGTGTTGACAGCATCACAGATACGCAGTATTTT.

The CDR3 DNA reads TGTGCCAGTAGTAGTAGTGGGACAGGTCGTGAGACCCAGTACTTC. It codes for CASSSSGTGRETQYF. This chain joins TRBV19 and TRBJ2-5; 8 bases fit TRBD1. J lost 5 bases, V lost 4 bases, and 9 bases had no gene match. From germline, CDR1 is LNHDA and CDR2 SQIVND (reference sequence). This CDR3 region has 15 residues.

This clone was picked up a small number of times. This chain uses TRBV5-1 with TRBJ2-5, with 11 bases identical to TRBD2. V lost 1 base and J lost 2; bases outside the gene matches: 4. The CDR3 extends over 16 amino acids. Germline loops: CDR1 SGHRS, CDR2 YFSETQ. The CDR3 DNA is TGCGCCAGCAGCTTGACTCCTAGCGGGGGGCAAGAGACCCAGTACTTC. Translated: CASSLTPSGGQETQYF.

The CDR3 nucleotides read TGTGCCAGCAGCCCTGGACAGGGGGGTCGCCCCTTATATGGCTACACCTTC. Translation: CASSPGQGGRPLYGYTF. The V call is TRBV7-9, the J call TRBJ1-2; the match to TRBD1 covers 10 bases. The CDR3 extends over 17 amino acids. The V segment lost 5 bases and the J segment 5 bases; nucleotides outside the gene matches: 14. CDR1 and CDR2 from the germline V gene are SEHNR and FQNEAQ (reference sequence). The full variable domain, with the rest looked up from reference TRBV7-9 and TRBJ1-2, is DTGVSQNPRHKITKRGQNVTFRCDPISEHNRLYWYRQTLGQGPEFLTYFQNEAQLEKSRLLSDRFSAERPKGSFSTLEIQRTEQGDSAMYLCASSPGQGGRPLYGYTFGSGTRLTVV.

The count of this clone is one. The gene calls are TRBV3-1 (or the pseudogene TRBV3-2) and TRBJ1-1; the D is unclear. Germline V gives CDR1 LGHDT, CDR2 YNNKEL (reference sequence). This CDR3 contains 16 residues. Trimming removed 0 bases at V and 11 bases at J, with 22 bases between. The CDR3 loop reads CASSQDWREPTPIAFF. Here the CDR3 DNA reads TGTGCCAGCAGCCAAGATTGGAGGGAACCTACCCCCATCGCTTTCTTT.